This entry features one T cell receptor beta chain sequence. This sample is part of a study of blood T cell repertoires in COVID-19. The wider study: The origin of the acute and convalescent COVID-19 samples was the United States, Italy and Spain. From T cells, B-cell-depleted T cells, or PBMCs came the material, which was cDNA or gDNA.

Method: immunoSEQ multiplex PCR; TCRdb's copy keeps in-frame clones and lacks some. The sample lists 310,000 or so clones; 90% were seen once. Per germline, CDR1 GTSNPN and CDR2 SVGIG (reference sequence). This CDR3 spans 17 amino acids. The V gene lost 3 bases and the J gene lost 0 bases, with 18 bases spanning the gap. Sequenced sample: PBMCs or T cells enriched from blood (not recorded which). This sequence originates from a woman aged 18-30 years with acute COVID-19. This chain uses TRBV30 with TRBJ1-5, with D uncertain. As DNA, the CDR3 is TGTGCCTGGAGCGGTACGAGCGGGAGCTATAGCAATCAGCCCCAGCATTTT. Translated: CAWSGTSGSYSNQPQHF.